A single sample is the source of the 26 T cell receptor beta chains below, sequenced in a study of blood T cell repertoires in COVID-19. Profiling relied on immunoSEQ multiplex PCR, and the TCRdb table lists in-frame clones only, not all of them. The data hold fewer than 200,000 clones, with over 75% observed a single time. The sample comprised PBMCs or T cells enriched from blood (not recorded which). These TCRs come from a young woman who had recovered from COVID-19.

For the CDR3, the DNA is TGTGCCAGCAGTTTCGACCGCGGGGAGCCCCAGCATTTT. The encoded protein is CASSFDRGEPQHF. The chain links TRBV28 to TRBJ1-5, with D unclear. Germline loops: CDR1 MDHEN, CDR2 SYDVKM. CDR3 length equals 13 residues. V lost 3 bases and J lost 8, with 11 bases in between.

The chain couples TRBV30 to TRBJ2-3; 8 nucleotides match TRBD1. The CDR3 consists of 16 residues. Germline V gene data show CDR1 as GTSNPN and CDR2 as SVGIG (reference sequence). The V and J ends lost 2 bases and 4 bases, in that order; junction bases with no gene match: 11. In DNA form, the CDR3 reads TGTGCCTGGAGTTCGGGCAGGGGGCTTGGACCAGATACGCAGTATTTT. Protein sequence: CAWSSGRGLGPDTQYF.

This sequence joins TRBV6-6 and TRBJ1-6; D perhaps matches TRBD1 (6 bases). The CDR3 is made up of 20 amino acids. Germline V lookup: CDR1 MNHNY, CDR2 SVGAGI (reference sequence). V was shortened by 6 bases and J by 8 bases, with 32 bases between the two germline ends. The CDR3 DNA reads TGTGCCAGCAGCCAAACTTACTTCGGCGACAGGAAACGTGGTGATTCACCCCTCCACTTT. This gives the protein CASSQTYFGDRKRGDSPLHF.

The J gene is TRBJ1-1, the V gene TRBV19; D gene ambiguous. CDR1 and CDR2 (germline): LNHDA, SQIVND (reference sequence). V lost 9 bases to trimming and J lost 0 bases, with 14 bases between them. CDR3 length equals 14 residues. In DNA, the CDR3 is TGTGCCAGCAGTGGAGGAGTAATGAACACTGAAGCTTTCTTT. This sequence encodes CASSGGVMNTEAFF.

This chain links TRBV29-1 with TRBJ1-2; tentatively, D is TRBD1 (5 bases). This CDR3 is built from 13 residues. CDR1 SQVTM and CDR2 ANQGSEA come from the germline V gene. With 6 bases removed from V and 1 base from J, the gap between germline ends came to 12 bases. CDR3 in amino acids: CSVATGVNYGYTF. The CDR3 bases are TGCAGCGTAGCTACAGGAGTTAACTATGGCTACACCTTC.

The rearrangement uses TRBV19 and TRBJ2-1; 7 bases agree with TRBD1. The ends lost 3 bases at V and 7 bases at J; junction bases unmatched: 6. The CDR3 totals 14 residues. The germline CDR1 and CDR2 sequences are LNHDA and SQIVND (reference sequence). Written as DNA, the CDR3 is TGTGCCAGTAGTATGGGCAGGGGGAAGAATGAGCAGTTCTTC. Its protein product is CASSMGRGKNEQFF.

V and J are TRBV30 and TRBJ2-7, with D perhaps TRBD2 (5 bases). V dropped 2 bases and J dropped 6 bases, with 23 bases sitting between them. Germline V gives CDR1 GTSNPN, CDR2 SVGIG (reference sequence). There are 16 residues in the CDR3. DNA for the CDR3: TGTGCCTGGAGTCGTAAGGTTGACGGGGATCGGGGCGAGCAGTACTTC. Amino acids: CAWSRKVDGDRGEQYF.

V gene TRBV5-1 combines with J gene TRBJ1-2; D call uncertain. The CDR3 is 13 residues long. With 4 bases removed from V and 7 bases from J, the gap between germline ends came to 14 bases. Germline V gene lookup returns CDR1 SGHRS and CDR2 YFSETQ. In DNA form, the CDR3 reads TGCGCCAGCAGCATCCTATACGAGGGTGGCTACACCTTC. This encodes CASSILYEGGYTF.

The V call is TRBV5-1, the J call TRBJ2-7, with 7 bases identical to TRBD1. V shed 2 bases, J shed 6 bases, and the junction held 11 bases outside the gene matches. The CDR3 covers 15 residues. CDR1 and CDR2 from the germline V gene are SGHRS and YFSETQ. CDR3 sequence reads: CASSFGTAGNGEQYF. CDR3 nucleotide sequence: TGCGCCAGCAGCTTCGGGACAGCCGGAAACGGCGAGCAGTACTTC.

This chain uses TRBV3-1 (or the pseudogene TRBV3-2) with TRBJ1-5, with D possibly matching TRBD1 (6 bases). Germline V gene data show CDR1 as LGHDT and CDR2 as YNNKEL (reference sequence). V was shortened by 2 bases and J by 3 bases, with 8 bases between the two germline ends. This CDR3 has 14 residues. Here the CDR3 DNA reads TGTGCCAGCAGCCAAACAGGGAACAATCAGCCCCAGCATTTT. It codes for CASSQTGNNQPQHF.

The V call is TRBV27, the J call TRBJ2-3, with D maybe TRBD1 (5 bases). This CDR3 spans 14 amino acids. Trimming removed 10 bases from V and 4 bases from J, with 18 bases in between. Per germline, CDR1 MNHEY and CDR2 SMNVEV (reference sequence). The CDR3 is CATSRNRSPDTQYF. The CDR3 nucleotides are TGTGCCACCTCCAGGAACAGGAGCCCAGATACGCAGTATTTT.

This clone came up once. This CDR3 reads CASSPLDGWDYGYTF. The CDR3 DNA reads as TGTGCCAGCAGCCCGCTAGATGGATGGGACTATGGCTACACCTTC. The chain carries TRBV7-8 and TRBJ1-2; unclear D gene. The germline V gene has CDR1 SGHVS and CDR2 FQNEAQ. V lost 5 bases and J lost 3, with 16 bases in between. The length of the CDR3 is 15 residues.

The V call is TRBV19, the J call TRBJ1-5; D gene unclear. The V end lost 5 bases, the J end lost 0 bases, and 11 bases lay between the germline ends. Germline CDR1 LNHDA, CDR2 SQIVND (reference sequence). The CDR3 has 15 residues. CDR3 sequence reads: CASSARAYSNQPQHF. In DNA, the CDR3 is TGTGCCAGTAGTGCCCGAGCTTATAGCAATCAGCCCCAGCATTTT.

V usage is TRBV6-5 and J usage is TRBJ1-1; D perhaps matches TRBD1 (5 bases). In germline, CDR1 is MNHEY, CDR2 SVGAGI. The V end was cut by 7 bases, the J end by 4 bases, with 13 bases between. This CDR3 region has 13 residues. The CDR3 protein is CASTTVSATEAFF. The DNA of the CDR3 is TGTGCCAGCACGACAGTTAGTGCCACTGAAGCTTTCTTT.

This sequence joins TRBV10-3 and TRBJ1-1, with 7 bases lining up with TRBD1. The CDR3 has 12 residues. Trimming took 6 bases from V and 5 from J; bases not matched to a gene: 3. Germline-derived CDR1 and CDR2 are ENHRY and SYGVKD. This CDR3 is CAISETGTEAFF. CDR3 nucleotide sequence: TGTGCCATCAGCGAGACAGGGACTGAAGCTTTCTTT.

This clone was found a few times. The chain has TRBV3-1 (or the pseudogene TRBV3-2) and TRBJ1-2; 7 nucleotides align to TRBD1. Germline V lookup: CDR1 LGHDT, CDR2 YNNKEL (reference sequence). V dropped 0 bases and J dropped 7; count of bases not matched to a gene: 5. This CDR3 is built from 14 residues. The CDR3 DNA is TGTGCCAGCAGCCAAGATTGGGCAGGGGGTGGCTACACCTTC. The encoded protein is CASSQDWAGGGYTF.

The V and J genes are TRBV30 and TRBJ1-1; no clear D gene. Between the trimmed V and J ends, which lost 5 bases and 4 bases, there was a span of 11 bases. The CDR3 loop spans 12 amino acids. Germline V gene lookup returns CDR1 GTSNPN and CDR2 SVGIG (reference sequence). The CDR3: CAWAYPGTEAFF. Here the CDR3 DNA reads TGTGCCTGGGCCTACCCGGGCACTGAAGCTTTCTTT.

The CDR3 spells CASSLTGASAEAFF. CDR3 nucleotide sequence: TGTGCCAGCAGTCTTACAGGGGCGTCGGCTGAAGCTTTCTTT. The chain links TRBV28 to TRBJ1-1, with TRBD1 identical over 7 bases. This CDR3 spans 14 amino acids. The germline CDR1 and CDR2 sequences are MDHEN and SYDVKM. The trim removed 5 bases at V and 6 bases at J, leaving 9 bases unmatched.

The chain links TRBV9 to TRBJ2-1; 14 bases match TRBD2. Looked up from germline, CDR1 is SGDLS and CDR2 is YYNGEE. V lost 4 bases and J lost 6; bases outside the gene matches: 6. This CDR3 has 16 amino acids. The CDR3: CASSPTGTSGSNEQFF. The DNA of the CDR3 is TGTGCCAGCAGCCCGACCGGGACTAGCGGGAGCAATGAGCAGTTCTTC.

In this sample, this clone turned up once. The chain links TRBV27 to TRBJ2-2, with D possibly TRBD2 on 6 matching bases. The CDR3 spans 13 residues. V lost 3 bases, J lost 6 bases, and 8 bases lay in between. Germline values: CDR1 MNHEY, CDR2 SMNVEV (reference sequence). The CDR3 DNA follows: TGTGCCAGCAGTTTGGGGGGATCCGGGGAGCTGTTTTTT. Residues: CASSLGGSGELFF.

V is TRBV19 and J is TRBJ2-1, with TRBD2 matching 12 bases. The CDR3 contains 17 residues. Germline V gene sequence: CDR1 LNHDA, CDR2 SQIVND (reference sequence). V trimming: 2 bases; J trimming: 2 bases; junction bases outside the gene matches: 4. The CDR3 sequence: CASSISGTSGPYNEQFF. In DNA, the CDR3 is TGTGCCAGTAGTATATCCGGGACTAGCGGGCCCTACAATGAGCAGTTCTTC.

In nucleotides, the CDR3 is TGTGCCAGCAGCCCAGGACAGGGCGTCGGGAGTGGCTACACCTTC. This encodes CASSPGQGVGSGYTF. The chain joins TRBV11-2 to TRBJ1-2, with TRBD1 matching over 8 bases. CDR1 is SGHAT, CDR2 FQNNGV, per germline. V lost 5 bases to trimming and J lost 7 bases; unmatched junction nucleotides: 12. The CDR3 is made up of 15 amino acids.

The rearrangement uses TRBV11-2 and TRBJ2-7, with TRBD2 matching over 9 bases. The CDR3 is made up of 13 amino acids. V gave up 4 bases and J gave up 6 bases; unmatched junction bases: 4. The V gene's germline CDR1 is SGHAT and CDR2 FQNNGV. The CDR3 bases are TGTGCCAGCAGCTCACAAGCGGGAGGCGAGCAGTACTTC. Translating it yields CASSSQAGGEQYF.

A single count supports this clone. The genes are TRBV5-5 and TRBJ1-2; 12 nucleotides match TRBD1. There are 16 residues in the CDR3. Germline values: CDR1 SGHKS, CDR2 YYEKEE (reference sequence). The junction had 4 bases not matched to a gene; V was cut back by 1 base and J by 3 bases. The CDR3 spells CASSLHGTGGDYGYTF. The CDR3, as DNA: TGTGCCAGCAGCTTGCACGGGACAGGGGGCGACTATGGCTACACCTTC.

The rearrangement links TRBV19 to TRBJ2-7, with a tentative D call TRBD1 (6 bases). CDR1 LNHDA and CDR2 SQIVND come from the germline V gene (reference sequence). V was cut by 8 bases and J by 2 bases, with 13 bases left in between. The CDR3 has 13 amino acids. Here the CDR3 reads CASGSTGTYEQYF. The CDR3 DNA is TGTGCCAGTGGTTCGACAGGCACCTACGAGCAGTACTTC.

V and J are TRBV4-3 and TRBJ1-4; D is perhaps TRBD1 (6 bases). Trimming pared 6 bases from V and 0 bases from J, leaving 8 bases between. The CDR3 is made up of 14 amino acids. Germline CDR1 LGHNA, CDR2 YSLEER. The chain's CDR3 is CASSQGPTNEKLFF. The DNA of the CDR3 is TGCGCCAGCAGTCAGGGGCCAACTAATGAAAAACTGTTTTTT.